Reported below is one TCR beta chain. The repertoire was sequenced with immunoSEQ multiplex PCR; TCRdb's copy has only in-frame clones and lacks some. The profile shows around 250,000 clones, roughly 86% of them singletons. The CDR3 runs to 13 residues. Trimming cost V 7 bases and J 6 bases; bases outside gene matches: 5. This sample is part of a study of blood T cell repertoires in COVID-19. As for the study in general: Collection of acute and convalescent COVID-19 samples took place in the United States, Italy and Spain. In each case, the material was cDNA or gDNA derived from T cells, B-cell-depleted T cells, or PBMCs.

This rearrangement joins TRBV12-3 or TRBV12-4 to TRBJ2-1; 8 bases agree with TRBD2. The clonotype originates from a woman aged 70-85 years with active or convalescent COVID-19. What was sequenced was peripheral blood. The CDR3 is CASTHRGGNEQFF. The CDR3 DNA sequence: TGTGCCAGCACTCACCGGGGGGGCAATGAGCAGTTCTTC.